This TCR beta chain was sequenced in a study of blood T cell repertoires in COVID-19 (dated by TCRdb to 2018 to 2020). Regarding the research as a whole: Recovered participants in ImmuneRACE Cohort 3 were defined as having two consecutive negative NP/OP PCR tests, clearance from a healthcare professional, or resolution of symptoms. The collaborator samples originated in the United States, Italy and Spain and spanned the acute and convalescent phases of COVID-19. The prospective study material was composed of cDNA or gDNA derived from T cells, B-cell-depleted T cells, or PBMCs. Subjects who had been exposed to COVID-19, were actively infected with it, or had recovered from it provided the deeply sampled blood TCRbeta repertoires that made up the dataset. The repertoires were made available in a free public database intended to serve as a resource for research on the immune response to SARS-CoV-2. The samples were drawn from two sources: the first 160 participants of the ongoing ImmuneRACE study, and 1,000 to 1,500 subjects contributed by 6 global collaborators. The sample metadata nearly always contained a de-identified subject ID, COVID-19 status, age in years and sex. Where available, HLA class I and class II types were obtained from metadata supplied by the sample provider rather than from assay-based typing.

Overall study outcomes, separate from this receptor: Clinical and demographic metadata were provided uncurated, with the amount varying by source and participant.

Participants in the prospective study were aged about 18 to 95 years, lived in some 24 United States geographic areas, and enrolled through a virtual design. To assign participants to cohorts, the prospective study relied on clinical history that participants themselves reported in a screening survey and a study questionnaire. Each participant in the prospective study had whole blood, serum and a nasopharyngeal or oropharyngeal swab collected by mobile phlebotomists. Additional blood draws and questionnaires over an approximately two-month period could optionally be provided by prospective study participants. Before DNA extraction, blood samples from the prospective study were shipped at room temperature or frozen. TCRbeta CDR3 regions were amplified from genomic DNA by means of the immunoSEQ Assay, a bias-controlled multiplex PCR. Under the source paper's analysis protocol: Within the assay, amplification of reference gene primers was used to estimate how many nucleated cells each sample contained. To quantify the absolute abundance of each unique TCRbeta CDR3 rearrangement, sequence reads were collapsed and filtered. For each sample, productive Simpson clonality was calculated by taking the square root of Simpson's diversity index across productive rearrangements. Entries here come from immuneACCESS through TCRdb and include only in-frame sequences with V and J called. Some clones fail to appear in such tables; in the studies checked, an unresolved V gene covers under half of the shortfall, and the cause of the remainder is unknown. V, J and clone size derive from that table, while D and trimming were established from the DNA sequence. This sample is represented by 200,000 to 250,000 clones; 86% of them were singletons. The ten largest clones represent roughly 3.3% of the sample.

Concerning this clone itself: No antigen is known for it. Base qualities are not recorded, but no much larger clone differs from it by a single base.

CDR1 and CDR2 were assigned from the germline V gene (reference sequence) as GTSNPN and SVGIG. Inclusive of the bounding cysteine and phenylalanine, the CDR3 is 13 residues long. Of the read, only the CDR3 DNA is kept; its 39 bases are in frame from base 1. V drops 3 bases and J drops 5 bases, leaving 11 bases in between. This chain is built from TRBV30 and TRBJ1-5, with no D gene named confidently. The specimen sequenced was PBMCs or T cells enriched from blood (not recorded which). The receptor's source is a woman between 50 and 59 years old in a cohort exposed to, infected with or recovered from COVID-19 (not recorded which). Read as DNA, the sequence is TGTGCCTGGAGCGGGAGTAGGGATCAGCCCCAGCATTTT. Its translation is CAWSGSRDQPQHF. This CDR3, with the reference TRBV30 and TRBJ1-5 proteins standing in past its ends, gives the full variable domain SQTIHQWPATLVQPVGSPLSLECTVEGTSNPNLYWYRQAAGRGLQLLFYSVGIGQISSEVPQNLSASRPQDRQFILSSKKLLLSDSGFYLCAWSGSRDQPQHFGDGTRLSIL.